Below, 10 T cell receptor beta chains from the same sample are listed, as sequenced in a study of cytomegalovirus exposure and HLA in healthy donors. Using immunoSEQ multiplex PCR, the repertoire was profiled, and TCRdb retains in-frame clones only, with some absent. Of about 150,000 clones listed, around nine tenths are singletons. Sequencing was carried out using PBMCs. These receptors all stem from a man aged 18 to 29 in good health and CMV-seropositive.

This chain joins TRBV6-6 and TRBJ1-1; the match to TRBD1 covers 9 bases. CDR1 MNHNY and CDR2 SVGAGI come from the germline V gene (reference sequence). This CDR3 contains 16 residues. The ends lost 6 bases at V and 1 base at J; junction bases unmatched: 9. CDR3 loop: CASSLGQGNSNTEAFF. The DNA of the CDR3 is TGTGCCAGCAGCCTCGGACAGGGGAATTCGAACACTGAAGCTTTCTTT.

This sequence joins TRBV14 and TRBJ1-1; a weak D match, TRBD1 (5 bases). Trimming shortened V by 3 bases and J by 0 bases, and 8 bases separated the two germline ends. The CDR3 length is 14 residues. The germline gives CDR1 SGHDN, CDR2 FVKESK. CDR3 nucleotides: TGTGCCAGCAGCCACCCAGGGCTGAACACTGAAGCTTTCTTT. This codes for CASSHPGLNTEAFF.

This clone has just one count. The chain couples TRBV7-3 to TRBJ2-7; 8 bases match TRBD1. The CDR3 is made up of 13 amino acids. Germline trimming cut 4 bases from V and 7 bases from J; bases unmatched to any gene: 6. Germline CDR1 is SGHTA and CDR2 is FQGTGA. CDR3 bases: TGTGCCAGCAGCTCCGGGACAGGCGAAGAGCAGTACTTC. Translation: CASSSGTGEEQYF.

The V gene is TRBV9, the J gene TRBJ2-1; 7 bases fit TRBD2. The CDR3 is 14 amino acids. The V segment lost 7 bases and the J segment 2 bases; nucleotides outside the gene matches: 6. Germline V gene data show CDR1 as SGDLS and CDR2 as YYNGEE. The CDR3 protein is CASGPAGAYNEQFF. CDR3 sequence (DNA): TGTGCCAGCGGACCTGCGGGGGCCTACAATGAGCAGTTCTTC.

The rearrangement joins TRBV29-1 to TRBJ2-6, with 8 bases that match TRBD1. Germline V gene data show CDR1 as SQVTM and CDR2 as ANQGSEA. The CDR3 is 16 amino acids. The V segment lost 2 bases and the J segment 4 bases; nucleotides outside the gene matches: 7. The CDR3, as DNA: TGCAGCGTTGAATCGCAGGGGGCAGGAGGGGCCAACGTCCTGACTTTC. Its protein product is CSVESQGAGGANVLTF. The full variable domain, in which reference TRBV29-1 and TRBJ2-6 provide the parts outside the CDR3, is SAVISQKPSRDICQRGTSLTIQCQVDSQVTMMFWYRQQPGQSLTLIATANQGSEATYESGFVIDKFPISRPNLTFSTLTVSNMSPEDSSIYLCSVESQGAGGANVLTFGAGSRLTVL.

The chain links TRBV29-1 to TRBJ1-1, with no clear D. Germline lookup yields CDR1 SQVTM and CDR2 ANQGSEA. The CDR3 consists of 13 residues. V was pared by 0 bases and J by 2 bases, with 7 bases between. Written as DNA, the CDR3 is TGCAGCGTTGAAGATCTTCTTAACACTGAAGCTTTCTTT. Encoded protein: CSVEDLLNTEAFF.

The gene calls are TRBV5-5 and TRBJ2-5; 9 nucleotides match TRBD1. The length of the CDR3 is 15 residues. The trim removed 0 bases at V and 5 bases at J, leaving 5 bases unmatched. The germline CDR1 and CDR2 sequences are SGHKS and YYEKEE (reference sequence). CDR3 residues: CASSLDRGRGETQYF. The CDR3 DNA reads TGTGCCAGCAGCTTGGACAGGGGGCGCGGGGAGACCCAGTACTTC.

This chain links TRBV19 with TRBJ1-2, with TRBD1 matching 8 bases. Germline CDR1 and CDR2: LNHDA and SQIVND (reference sequence). The CDR3 extends over 16 amino acids. With V trimmed by 9 bases and J by 3 bases, 15 bases remained unmatched. CDR3 DNA: TGTGCCAGCACCCTCAGCGGGACAGGCGCGTACTATGGCTACACCTTC. It translates to CASTLSGTGAYYGYTF.

This clone appeared once. The chain joins TRBV7-8 to TRBJ1-4; 10 nucleotides align to TRBD1. Trimming at V came to 1 base and at J to 2 bases, leaving 4 bases not matched to a gene. Germline lookup yields CDR1 SGHVS and CDR2 FQNEAQ. This CDR3 contains 17 residues. This CDR3 is CASSLEGGQGTNEKLFF. The CDR3 coding sequence is TGTGCCAGCAGCTTAGAGGGGGGACAGGGGACTAATGAAAAACTGTTTTTT.

This chain connects TRBV19 to TRBJ2-3, with D maybe TRBD1 (5 bases). Trimming took 6 bases from V and 6 from J, leaving 16 bases between them. The germline CDR1 and CDR2 sequences are LNHDA and SQIVND (reference sequence). The CDR3 consists of 14 residues. For the CDR3, the DNA is TGTGCCAGTAGGGGTTTAAAGACAGCGGATACGCAGTATTTT. This sequence encodes CASRGLKTADTQYF.